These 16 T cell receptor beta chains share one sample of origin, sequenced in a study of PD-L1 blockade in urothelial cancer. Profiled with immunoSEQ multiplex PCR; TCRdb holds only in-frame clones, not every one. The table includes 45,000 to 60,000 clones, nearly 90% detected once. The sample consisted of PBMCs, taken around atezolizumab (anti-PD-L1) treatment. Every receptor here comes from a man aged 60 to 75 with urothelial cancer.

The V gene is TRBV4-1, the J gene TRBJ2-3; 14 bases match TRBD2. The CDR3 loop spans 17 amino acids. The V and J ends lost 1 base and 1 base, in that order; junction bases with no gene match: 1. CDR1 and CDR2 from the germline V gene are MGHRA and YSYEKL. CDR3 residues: CASSQGGLAGGTDTQYF. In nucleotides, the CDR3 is TGCGCCAGCAGCCAAGGGGGACTAGCGGGGGGCACAGATACGCAGTATTTT.

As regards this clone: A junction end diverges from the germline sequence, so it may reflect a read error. Here the CDR3 reads CAWSVQGRGSIQPQHF. The CDR3 DNA follows: TGTGCCTGGAGTGTACAGGGCAGGGGGAGCATTCAGCCCCAGCATTTT. The chain couples TRBV30 to TRBJ1-5; 7 bases map to TRBD1. The germline V gene encodes CDR1 GTSNPN and CDR2 SVGIG (reference sequence). The CDR3 spans 16 residues.

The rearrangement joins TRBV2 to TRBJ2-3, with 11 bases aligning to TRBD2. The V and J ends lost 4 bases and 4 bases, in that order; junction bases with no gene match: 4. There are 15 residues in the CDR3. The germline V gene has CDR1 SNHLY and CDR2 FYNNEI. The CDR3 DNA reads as TGTGCCAGCAGTGTTTTAGCGGGGGGGCCAGATACGCAGTATTTT. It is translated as CASSVLAGGPDTQYF.

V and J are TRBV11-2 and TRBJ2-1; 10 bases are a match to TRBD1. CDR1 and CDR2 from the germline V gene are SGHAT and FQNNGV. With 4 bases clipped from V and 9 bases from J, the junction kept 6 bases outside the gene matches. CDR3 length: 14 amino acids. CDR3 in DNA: TGTGCCAGCAGCTCGGACAGGGGGAGGGGTGAGCAGTTCTTC. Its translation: CASSSDRGRGEQFF.

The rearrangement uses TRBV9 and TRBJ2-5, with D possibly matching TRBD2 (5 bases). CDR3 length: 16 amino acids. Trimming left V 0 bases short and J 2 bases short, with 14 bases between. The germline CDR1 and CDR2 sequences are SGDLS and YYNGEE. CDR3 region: CASSVGGSGDQETQYF. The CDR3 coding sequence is TGTGCCAGCAGCGTAGGAGGCAGCGGAGATCAAGAGACCCAGTACTTC.

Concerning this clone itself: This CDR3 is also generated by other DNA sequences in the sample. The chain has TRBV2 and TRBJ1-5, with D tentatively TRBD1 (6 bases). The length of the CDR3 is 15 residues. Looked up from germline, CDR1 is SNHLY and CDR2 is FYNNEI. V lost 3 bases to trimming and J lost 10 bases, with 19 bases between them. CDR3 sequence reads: CASSEFQGMGQPQHF. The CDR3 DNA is TGTGCCAGCAGTGAGTTCCAGGGGATGGGTCAACCCCAGCATTTT.

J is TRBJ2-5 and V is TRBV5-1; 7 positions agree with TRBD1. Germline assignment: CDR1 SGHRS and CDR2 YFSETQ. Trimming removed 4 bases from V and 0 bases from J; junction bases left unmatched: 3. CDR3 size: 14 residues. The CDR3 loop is CASSQGQYQETQYF. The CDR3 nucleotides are TGCGCCAGCAGCCAGGGACAGTACCAAGAGACCCAGTACTTC.

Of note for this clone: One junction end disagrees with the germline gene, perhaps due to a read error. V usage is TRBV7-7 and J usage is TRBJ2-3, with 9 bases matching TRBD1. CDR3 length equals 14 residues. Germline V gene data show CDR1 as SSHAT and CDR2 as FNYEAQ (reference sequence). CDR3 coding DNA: TGTGCTAGCAGTCAGACAGGGGGTACAGATACGCAGTATTTT. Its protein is CASSQTGGTDTQYF.

CDR3 nucleotide sequence: TGCAGTGCTAGCGGGGGGTACGAGCAGTACTTC. It translates to CSASGGYEQYF. The chain joins TRBV20-1 to TRBJ2-7; 7 positions agree with TRBD2. Trimming cost V 3 bases and J 4 bases; bases outside gene matches: 0. In germline, CDR1 is DFQATT, CDR2 SNEGSKA (reference sequence). The CDR3 loop spans 11 amino acids.

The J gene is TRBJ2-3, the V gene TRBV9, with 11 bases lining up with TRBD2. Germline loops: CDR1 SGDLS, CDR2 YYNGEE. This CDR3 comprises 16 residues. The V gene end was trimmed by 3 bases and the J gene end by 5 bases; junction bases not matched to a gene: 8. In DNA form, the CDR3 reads TGTGCCAGCAGCGCCACACTAGCGGGGGTGGTAGATACGCAGTATTTT. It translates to CASSATLAGVVDTQYF.

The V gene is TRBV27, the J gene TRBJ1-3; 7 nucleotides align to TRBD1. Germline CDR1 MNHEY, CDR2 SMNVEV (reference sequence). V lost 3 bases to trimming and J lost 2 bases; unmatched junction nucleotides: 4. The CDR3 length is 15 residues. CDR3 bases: TGTGCCAGCAGTTTCAGGGGGGCCCCTGGAAACACCATATATTTT. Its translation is CASSFRGAPGNTIYF.

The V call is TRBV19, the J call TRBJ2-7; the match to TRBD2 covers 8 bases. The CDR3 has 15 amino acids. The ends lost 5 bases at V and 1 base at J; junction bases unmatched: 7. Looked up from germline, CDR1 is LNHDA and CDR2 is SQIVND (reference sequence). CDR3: CASSDTSGPSYEQYF. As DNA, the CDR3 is TGTGCCAGTAGTGATACTAGCGGTCCTTCCTACGAGCAGTACTTC.

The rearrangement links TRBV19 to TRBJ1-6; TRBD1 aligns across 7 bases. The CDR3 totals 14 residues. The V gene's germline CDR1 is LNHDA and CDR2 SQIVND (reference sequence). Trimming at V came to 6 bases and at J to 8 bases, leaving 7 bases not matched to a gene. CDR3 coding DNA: TGTGCCAGTAGAGTCAGACAGGGAGATTCACCCCTCCACTTT. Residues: CASRVRQGDSPLHF.

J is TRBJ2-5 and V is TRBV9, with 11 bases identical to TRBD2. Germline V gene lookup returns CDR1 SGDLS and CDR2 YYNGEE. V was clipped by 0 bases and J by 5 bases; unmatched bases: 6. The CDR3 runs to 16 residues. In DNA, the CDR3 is TGTGCCAGCAGCGTAGATAGCGGGGGGGCCGGGGAGACCCAGTACTTC. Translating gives CASSVDSGGAGETQYF.

The CDR3 coding sequence is TGCACCCCCCGCGGGGGGACCTACGAGCAGTACTTC. This translates into CTPRGGTYEQYF. This chain connects TRBV1 to TRBJ2-7; the table calls TRBD2, which could not be checked here. TRBV1 is recorded as a pseudogene. The CDR3 has 12 residues.

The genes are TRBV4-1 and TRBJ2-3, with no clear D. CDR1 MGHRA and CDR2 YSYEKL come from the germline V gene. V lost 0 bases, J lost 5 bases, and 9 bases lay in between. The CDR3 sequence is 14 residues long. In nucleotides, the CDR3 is TGCGCCAGCAGCCAAGACAGGTCGAAAGATACGCAGTATTTT. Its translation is CASSQDRSKDTQYF.